The next 6 T cell receptor beta chains were all read from a single sample in a study of T-cell reconstitution after alpha-beta-depleted transplantation in children. A TCRbeta library incorporating unique molecular identifiers was prepared. TCRdb processed the PCR reads anew with MiXCR; each CDR3 protein has one entry. The sample records 200,000 to 250,000 distinct CDR3 sequences, around 25% being singletons. This material consisted of PBMCs, taken before TCRalphabeta/CD19-depleted stem cell transplant. The receptor set was obtained from a girl aged 2-10 years with Fanconi anemia, due to receive a stem cell transplant.

This clonotype came up many times. J is TRBJ2-7 and V is TRBV10-2; 10 bases map to TRBD1. This CDR3 region has 14 residues. V was clipped by 6 bases and J by 2 bases; unmatched bases: 4. Germline V CDR1 and CDR2: WSHSY, SAAADI. The CDR3, as DNA: TGCGCCAGCAGCGGACAGGGGGAGGCCTACGAGCAGTACTTC. Protein product: CASSGQGEAYEQYF.

This clonotype has only one observation. The rearrangement links TRBV11-2 to TRBJ2-3; D is unresolved. Germline V lookup: CDR1 SGHAT, CDR2 FQNNGV. Trimming took off 4 bases at V and 2 bases at J, with 13 bases between the two ends. The CDR3 contains 15 residues. The CDR3 coding sequence is TGTGCCAGCAGCTCAAGATCCCCATACACAGATACGCAGTATTTT. Its protein product is CASSSRSPYTDTQYF.

The table lists this clonotype with many counts. The chain combines TRBV20-1 with TRBJ2-2, with D perhaps TRBD2 (6 bases). Deletions cut 6 bases from V and 4 bases from J, with 18 bases between. The germline V gene encodes CDR1 DFQATT and CDR2 SNEGSKA (reference sequence). The CDR3 totals 15 residues. CDR3 in DNA: TGCAGTGCCCTGAACGCGGCCGGGGGCACCGGGGAGCTGTTTTTT. It translates to CSALNAAGGTGELFF.

On this clonotype itself: Being one base from a much bigger clone, this may be a read error. J is TRBJ2-5 and V is TRBV9; the D is unclear. CDR1 and CDR2 from the germline V gene are SGDLS and YYNGEE. V gave up 0 bases and J gave up 1 base, with 10 bases separating them. The CDR3 consists of 15 residues. Written as DNA, the CDR3 is TGTGCCAGCAGCGTAGCGGAAATAGCCCAAGAGACCCAGTACTTC. Amino acids: CASSVAEIAQETQYF.

V and J are TRBV20-1 and TRBJ2-7, with TRBD2 identical over 9 bases. CDR1 is DFQATT, CDR2 SNEGSKA, per germline (reference sequence). This CDR3 region has 13 residues. Germline trimming cut 5 bases from V and 1 base from J; bases unmatched to any gene: 3. The CDR3 reads CSAHSGGSYEQYF. In DNA form, the CDR3 reads TGCAGTGCTCATAGCGGGGGATCCTACGAGCAGTACTTC.

This clonotype has a handful of counts. The CDR3 protein is CASSLDPNYGYTF. The CDR3, as DNA: TGTGCCAGCAGCTTAGACCCTAACTATGGCTACACCTTC. The chain combines TRBV7-3 with TRBJ1-2, with unresolved D. The CDR3 covers 13 residues. V lost 2 bases to trimming and J lost 0 bases, with 4 bases between them. The V gene's germline CDR1 is SGHTA and CDR2 FQGTGA.